The next 29 T cell receptor beta chains were all read from a single sample in a study of cytomegalovirus exposure and HLA in healthy donors. Researchers ran the PCR with 60 Vbeta and 13 Jbeta primers. Profiled with immunoSEQ multiplex PCR; TCRdb holds only in-frame clones, not every one. The data contain about 140,000 clones, 60% to 80% of them singletons. The sample taken for sequencing was PBMCs. The receptors were gathered from a female donor in good health and CMV-seronegative.

The gene calls are TRBV19 and TRBJ2-1; TRBD2 aligns across 9 bases. The length of the CDR3 is 21 residues. Per germline, CDR1 LNHDA and CDR2 SQIVND (reference sequence). V was clipped by 4 bases and J by 0 bases; unmatched bases: 19. The CDR3 sequence: CASSTTTGVPSGGSSYNEQFF. In nucleotides, the CDR3 is TGTGCCAGTAGTACAACGACTGGGGTGCCCAGCGGGGGGAGCTCCTACAATGAGCAGTTCTTC.

The gene calls are TRBV5-6 and TRBJ1-1, with TRBD1 matching 9 bases. The junction had 9 bases not matched to a gene; V was cut back by 3 bases and J by 6 bases. This CDR3 is 15 amino acids long. Germline V gene sequence: CDR1 SGHDT, CDR2 YYEEEE. CDR3 residues: CASSSGQGGVSEAFF. The CDR3 region has the DNA TGTGCCAGCAGCTCGGGACAGGGAGGGGTGTCTGAAGCTTTCTTT.

V usage is TRBV9 and J usage is TRBJ1-2, with D possibly TRBD1 on 5 matching bases. The germline V gene has CDR1 SGDLS and CDR2 YYNGEE. V was pared by 7 bases and J by 8 bases, with 12 bases between. The CDR3 loop spans 11 amino acids. In DNA, the CDR3 is TGTGCCAGCGAAGACAGAAGGGGCTACACCTTC. Translation: CASEDRRGYTF.

The chain has TRBV9 and TRBJ2-7, with 7 bases matching TRBD1. The CDR3 covers 15 residues. The germline V gene encodes CDR1 SGDLS and CDR2 YYNGEE. J was trimmed by 6 bases and V by 3 bases; bases with no gene match: 12. CDR3 sequence reads: CASSGFDGDSREQYF. As DNA, the CDR3 is TGTGCCAGCAGCGGCTTCGACGGGGACAGTCGCGAGCAGTACTTC.

The chain has TRBV9 and TRBJ2-7; D might be TRBD2 (6 bases). The germline V gene has CDR1 SGDLS and CDR2 YYNGEE. There are 15 residues in the CDR3. V was trimmed by 4 bases and J by 6 bases, leaving 20 bases between them. The CDR3 DNA reads TGTGCCAGCAGCTTGGTTCCGGGGTTGCGGGGCGAGCAGTACTTC. It encodes CASSLVPGLRGEQYF. Based on the CDR3 plus reference TRBV9 and TRBJ2-7, the full variable domain is DSGVTQTPKHLITATGQRVTLRCSPRSGDLSVYWYQQSLDQGLQFLIQYYNGEERAKGNILERFSAQQFPDLHSELNLSSLELGDSALYFCASSLVPGLRGEQYFGPGTRLTVT.

The chain is built from TRBV27 and TRBJ2-1; D is perhaps TRBD2 (6 bases). V was cut by 7 bases and J by 6 bases, with 16 bases left in between. The length of the CDR3 is 14 residues. The germline V gene encodes CDR1 MNHEY and CDR2 SMNVEV (reference sequence). The DNA for the CDR3 is TGTGCCAGCACCTTCGAACTGGGGGGCAATGAGCAGTTCTTC. It codes for CASTFELGGNEQFF.

V usage is TRBV16 and J usage is TRBJ1-5; no clear D. In germline, CDR1 is KGHSY, CDR2 FQNENV. V shed 2 bases and J shed 9 bases, with 20 bases lying between them. The CDR3 covers 16 residues. In DNA, the CDR3 is TGTGCCAGCAGCCAAAGCGGAGCCCCCCAACCGCGGCCCCAGCATTTT. The encoded protein is CASSQSGAPQPRPQHF.

This clone was detected once. This chain uses TRBV5-4 with TRBJ2-2, with 10 bases that match TRBD2. The CDR3 runs to 15 residues. The germline V gene encodes CDR1 SGHNT and CDR2 YYREEE (reference sequence). V dropped 1 base and J dropped 7; count of bases not matched to a gene: 4. CDR3 DNA sequence: TGTGCCAGCAGCTTGACTAGCGGGGCTAACGGGGAGCTGTTTTTT. It is translated as CASSLTSGANGELFF.

This clone showed up just once. The chain couples TRBV6-5 to TRBJ2-1; D may be TRBD2 (6 bases). This CDR3 region has 16 residues. Looked up from germline, CDR1 is MNHEY and CDR2 is SVGAGI. V lost 0 bases to trimming and J lost 4 bases, with 13 bases between them. The CDR3 sequence: CASSYSGGTGYNEQFF. CDR3 DNA sequence: TGTGCCAGCAGTTACTCTGGAGGGACGGGATACAATGAGCAGTTCTTC.

V is TRBV29-1 and J is TRBJ2-7; 7 bases line up with TRBD1. J lost 5 bases, V lost 1 base, and 8 bases had no gene match. The CDR3 runs 14 residues. The V gene's germline CDR1 is SQVTM and CDR2 ANQGSEA. Here the CDR3 DNA reads TGCAGCGTTGAAGTACCACAGGGGTTCAACGAGCAGTACTTC. Amino acid sequence: CSVEVPQGFNEQYF.

This sequence joins TRBV19 and TRBJ1-5; 7 bases map to TRBD1. Trimming cost V 5 bases and J 6 bases; bases outside gene matches: 7. The germline V gene encodes CDR1 LNHDA and CDR2 SQIVND (reference sequence). The CDR3 runs 14 residues. CDR3 sequence (DNA): TGTGCCAGTAGTTCGGGACAGCCCGGTCAGCCCCAGCATTTT. This gives the protein CASSSGQPGQPQHF. Full variable domain (remainder filled in from reference TRBV19 and TRBJ1-5): DGGITQSPKYLFRKEGQNVTLSCEQNLNHDAMYWYRQDPGQGLRLIYYSQIVNDFQKGDIAEGYSVSREKKESFPLTVTSAQKNPTAFYLCASSSGQPGQPQHFGDGTRLSIL.

The rearrangement uses TRBV5-5 and TRBJ2-7, with a weak D call TRBD1 (5 bases). The CDR3 covers 14 residues. In germline, CDR1 is SGHKS, CDR2 YYEKEE (reference sequence). Trimming removed 2 bases from V and 2 bases from J, with 11 bases in between. CDR3 sequence reads: CASSFVVDTYEQYF. The CDR3, as DNA: TGTGCCAGCAGCTTTGTGGTGGACACCTACGAGCAGTACTTC.

The rearrangement joins TRBV27 to TRBJ1-6; 8 bases line up with TRBD1. V shed 2 bases and J 10 bases; nucleotides not matched to a gene: 7. This CDR3 contains 15 residues. CDR1 and CDR2 from the germline V gene are MNHEY and SMNVEV (reference sequence). In DNA form, the CDR3 reads TGTGCCAGCAGTTTAGCTCAGGGGGCACACTCACCCCTCCACTTT. It specifies CASSLAQGAHSPLHF.

In DNA, the CDR3 is TGTGCCATCAGCCCGGAACTAAATCGGATTATGAACACTGAAGCTTTCTTT. It codes for CAISPELNRIMNTEAFF. The chain employs TRBV10-3 and TRBJ1-1; D gene unclear. The CDR3 has 17 amino acids. Germline loops: CDR1 ENHRY, CDR2 SYGVKD. Trimming cost V 6 bases and J 0 bases, with 20 bases left between them.

As concerns this clone: One end of the junction fails to match germline, which may point to a read error. The V and J genes are TRBV28 and TRBJ1-2, with 10 bases fitting TRBD1. Germline lookup yields CDR1 MDHEN and CDR2 SYDVKM. CDR3 length: 16 residues. The CDR3 here is CASNLAGQGKAYGYTF. The CDR3 bases are TGTGCCAGCAATTTAGCGGGACAGGGGAAAGCTTATGGCTACACCTTC.

This chain uses TRBV11-1 with TRBJ2-5; TRBD1 agrees at 7 bases. The CDR3 has 14 residues. V dropped 7 bases and J dropped 3; count of bases not matched to a gene: 8. CDR1 is SGHAT, CDR2 FQDESV, per germline (reference sequence). CDR3 sequence reads: CASTIRQGEETQYF. Here the CDR3 DNA reads TGTGCCAGCACCATAAGACAGGGAGAAGAGACCCAGTACTTC.

The chain uses TRBV4-1 and TRBJ1-5, with a weak D call TRBD1 (5 bases). Germline CDR1 MGHRA, CDR2 YSYEKL. The CDR3 extends over 15 amino acids. The V end lost 5 bases, the J end lost 3 bases, and 14 bases lay between the germline ends. The CDR3 nucleotides read TGCGCCAGCAGCGGGTTTGGGGGGGACAATCAGCCCCAGCATTTT. Its protein product is CASSGFGGDNQPQHF.

The DNA of the CDR3 is TGTGCCAGCAGCCCCCCCGGGAATACCTACGAGCAGTACTTC. Translated, it gives CASSPPGNTYEQYF. The genes are TRBV13 and TRBJ2-7; the D gene is possibly TRBD2 (5 bases). CDR3 size: 14 residues. Germline CDR1 is PRHDT and CDR2 is FYEKMQ (reference sequence). Trimming removed 5 bases from V and 2 bases from J, with 13 bases in between.

The chain combines TRBV28 with TRBJ1-2; the D gene is possibly TRBD1 (5 bases). Trimming pared 2 bases from V and 1 base from J, leaving 8 bases between. CDR3 length: 14 residues. Germline lookup yields CDR1 MDHEN and CDR2 SYDVKM. DNA of the CDR3: TGTGCCAGCAGTTTAGGGGGGAATAACTATGGCTACACCTTC. Protein sequence: CASSLGGNNYGYTF.

This clone has a handful of counts. This chain links TRBV4-2 with TRBJ1-1, with TRBD1 matching over 8 bases. With 1 base clipped from V and 1 base from J, the junction kept 5 bases outside the gene matches. The CDR3 has 16 residues. Germline CDR1 and CDR2: LGHNA and YNFKEQ. CDR3 nucleotides: TGTGCCAGCAGCCAAGGGTCGGACAGGGCGAACACTGAAGCTTTCTTT. It is translated as CASSQGSDRANTEAFF.

The J gene is TRBJ1-1, the V gene TRBV29-1; no reliable D call. The germline V gene encodes CDR1 SQVTM and CDR2 ANQGSEA. The CDR3 consists of 15 residues. The ends were cut back, 2 bases at V and 1 base at J, with 14 bases in the middle. CDR3 DNA sequence: TGCAGCGTTGAATTTCAAAGGAGAGCGAACACTGAAGCTTTCTTT. This translates into CSVEFQRRANTEAFF.

The V call is TRBV6-1, the J call TRBJ2-1; D may be TRBD2 (6 bases). V lost 2 bases and J lost 8, with 16 bases in between. CDR3 length: 15 residues. Germline CDR1 is MNHNS and CDR2 is SASEGT. The DNA of the CDR3 is TGTGCCAGCAGTGAATCCGGAGGGTATAGGGATGAGCAGTTCTTC. Encoded protein: CASSESGGYRDEQFF.

This sequence joins TRBV6-5 and TRBJ2-7, with D possibly matching TRBD2 (6 bases). Per the germline V gene, CDR1 is MNHEY and CDR2 is SVGAGI. V dropped 8 bases and J dropped 6 bases, with 17 bases sitting between them. The CDR3 contains 13 residues. In nucleotides, the CDR3 is TGTGCCAGCTCCCCGGGGAGGAGGTTCGAGCAGTACTTC. Its protein is CASSPGRRFEQYF.

V gene TRBV7-9 combines with J gene TRBJ1-2; 9 bases align to TRBD1. This CDR3 is built from 15 residues. The junction had 10 bases not matched to a gene; V was cut back by 5 bases and J by 6 bases. CDR1 SEHNR and CDR2 FQNEAQ come from the germline V gene (reference sequence). The DNA for the CDR3 is TGTGCCAGCAGCGTCCCGGGACAGGGAAGGAATGGCTACACCTTC. It translates to CASSVPGQGRNGYTF.

This clone was observed a few times. The chain joins TRBV6-4 to TRBJ1-1; no reliable D call. The CDR3 covers 13 residues. V lost 6 bases and J 4 bases, leaving 12 bases between the germline ends. Per germline, CDR1 MRHNA and CDR2 SNTAGT. CDR3 residues: CASRTEAGTEAFF. The CDR3 DNA reads TGTGCCAGCAGGACGGAGGCGGGCACTGAAGCTTTCTTT.

The rearrangement uses TRBV29-1 and TRBJ1-2; D remains unclear. V was trimmed by 7 bases and J by 6 bases, leaving 15 bases between them. This CDR3 contains 12 residues. Looked up from germline, CDR1 is SQVTM and CDR2 is ANQGSEA. The CDR3 DNA sequence: TGCAGCGGAACGGAGAGCGAGAATGGCTACACCTTC. Residues: CSGTESENGYTF.

The count of this clone is one. The CDR3: CASSSGMLDEQYF. Here the CDR3 DNA reads TGTGCCAGCAGCTCGGGGATGCTGGACGAGCAGTACTTC. This rearrangement joins TRBV9 to TRBJ2-7, with D perhaps TRBD2 (5 bases). The V and J ends lost 4 bases and 5 bases respectively, with 13 bases between them. Germline CDR1 SGDLS, CDR2 YYNGEE. The CDR3 consists of 13 residues. Full variable domain (remainder filled in from reference TRBV9 and TRBJ2-7): DSGVTQTPKHLITATGQRVTLRCSPRSGDLSVYWYQQSLDQGLQFLIQYYNGEERAKGNILERFSAQQFPDLHSELNLSSLELGDSALYFCASSSGMLDEQYFGPGTRLTVT.

The chain links TRBV19 to TRBJ2-1; the match to TRBD2 covers 8 bases. This CDR3 comprises 16 residues. The trim removed 2 bases at V and 8 bases at J, leaving 11 bases unmatched. Per germline, CDR1 LNHDA and CDR2 SQIVND (reference sequence). The CDR3 spells CASSISGSFSEHEQFF. As DNA, the CDR3 is TGTGCCAGTAGTATAAGCGGGAGCTTTTCGGAGCATGAGCAGTTCTTC.

The genes are TRBV28 and TRBJ1-2; TRBD1 might be the D (6 bases). With 3 bases removed from V and 10 bases from J, the gap between germline ends came to 12 bases. Per the germline V gene, CDR1 is MDHEN and CDR2 is SYDVKM. The CDR3 covers 12 residues. As DNA, the CDR3 is TGTGCCAGCAGTTTGTCGACAGGAGTCTACACCTTC. As protein: CASSLSTGVYTF.